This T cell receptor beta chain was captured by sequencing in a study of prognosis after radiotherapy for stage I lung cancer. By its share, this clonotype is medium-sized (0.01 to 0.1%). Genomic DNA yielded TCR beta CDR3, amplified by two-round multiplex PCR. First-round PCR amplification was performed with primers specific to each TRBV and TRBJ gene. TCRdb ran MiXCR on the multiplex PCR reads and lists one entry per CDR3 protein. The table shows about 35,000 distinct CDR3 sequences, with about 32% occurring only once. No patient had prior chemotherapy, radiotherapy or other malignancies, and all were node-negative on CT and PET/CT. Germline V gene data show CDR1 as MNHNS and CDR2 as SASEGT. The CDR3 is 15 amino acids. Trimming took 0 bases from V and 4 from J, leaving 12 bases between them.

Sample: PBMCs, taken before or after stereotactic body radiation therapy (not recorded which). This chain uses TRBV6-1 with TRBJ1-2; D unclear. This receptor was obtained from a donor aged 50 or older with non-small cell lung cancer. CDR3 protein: CASSEAKGVGYGYTF. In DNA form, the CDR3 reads TGTGCCAGCAGTGAAGCAAAGGGAGTAGGCTATGGCTACACCTTC.